This TCR beta chain emerged from a study of cytomegalovirus exposure and HLA in healthy donors. Trimming pared 5 bases from V and 2 bases from J, leaving 20 bases between. The CDR3 has 17 residues. The germline CDR1 and CDR2 sequences are SGHTA and FQGNSA. 60 Vbeta and 13 Jbeta primers were used in PCR. Per the study methods: Later reanalysis found tens of millions of unique TCR beta chains, some 10 million of them shared. Only in-frame clones appear in the TCRdb table, and some are missing; sequencing was by immunoSEQ multiplex PCR. That table is the source of V, J and clone size, and D and trimming were worked out from the DNA. The table lists 90,000 to 95,000 clones, around 80% of them singletons.

The sequenced sample consisted of PBMCs. This chain connects TRBV7-2 to TRBJ2-3; maybe TRBD2 (6 bases). This receptor was obtained from a man aged 25-45 years in good health and CMV-seronegative. The CDR3 here is CASSLIAEPIATDTQYF. DNA of the CDR3: TGTGCCAGCAGCCTGATAGCGGAGCCGATCGCCACAGATACGCAGTATTTT.